This is a list of T cell receptor beta chains from one sample in a study of graft-versus-host responses after intestinal transplantation. Produced via immunoSEQ multiplex PCR; TCRdb's table is partial and in-frame only. The profile shows roughly 25,000 clones, roughly 93% of them singletons. Here the sequenced sample was PBMCs, taken 18 days after transplant. These receptors came from a human patient who received an intestinal transplant, so some T cells may come from the graft donor. Each CDR3 is given with its conserved first and last residue. The D gene is left open where the match is weak. Where a row states a size, it is once, few, many or the class of an expanded clone; other rows omit it.

j_gene | abundance | d_gene | v_gene | CDR3aa | CDR3nt
TRBJ1-1 | . | . | TRBV2 | CASNIRTANTEAFF | TGTGCCAGCAATATTAGGACGGCGAACACTGAAGCTTTCTTT
TRBJ2-1 | . | . | TRBV6-5 | CASSYGGLAYNEQFF | TGTGCCAGCAGTTACGGGGGGTTGGCCTACAATGAGCAGTTCTTC
TRBJ2-7 | . | . | TRBV6-6 | CASSYSPPSFSYEQYF | TGTGCCAGCAGTTACTCCCCCCCTTCCTTTTCCTACGAGCAGTACTTC
TRBJ2-3 | . | . | TRBV7-7 | CASSSGAADTQYF | TGTGCCAGCAGCTCCGGAGCCGCAGATACGCAGTATTTT
TRBJ2-2 | . | . | TRBV7-2 | CASSSLLGRPGELFF | TGTGCCAGCAGCTCACTACTAGGACGCCCCGGGGAGCTGTTTTTT
TRBJ2-3 | . | . | TRBV27 | CASWDTTDTQYF | TGTGCCAGCTGGGACACCACAGATACGCAGTATTTT
TRBJ2-2 | . | . | TRBV4-2 | CASSQYPRTVTGELFF | TGTGCCAGCAGCCAATACCCCAGGACAGTAACCGGGGAGCTGTTTTTT
TRBJ2-5 | . | . | TRBV10-2 | CASSESFGGAQETQYF | TGCGCCAGCAGTGAGTCGTTTGGGGGGGCCCAAGAGACCCAGTACTTC
TRBJ1-2 | . | . | TRBV29-1 | CSVQGTYGYTF | TGCAGCGTTCAGGGGACCTATGGCTACACCTTC
TRBJ1-5 | . | TRBD1 | TRBV2 | CASSPDRGNQPQHF | TGTGCCAGCAGCCCGGACAGGGGGAATCAGCCCCAGCATTTT
TRBJ2-2 | . | . | TRBV10-1 | CASSEGTGELFF | TGCGCCAGCAGTGAGGGCACCGGGGAGCTGTTTTTT
TRBJ2-7 | . | TRBD1 | TRBV5-6 | CASSFDRALYF | TGTGCCAGCAGCTTTGACAGGGCTCTGTACTTC
TRBJ1-1 | . | . | TRBV6-5 | CASSYSKYLNTEAFF | TGTGCCAGCAGTTACTCGAAATATCTGAACACTGAAGCTTTCTTT
TRBJ2-1 | . | . | TRBV25-1 | CASRGSSSYNEQFF | TGTGCCAGCAGGGGATCTAGCTCCTACAATGAGCAGTTCTTC
TRBJ1-1 | . | TRBD1 | TRBV13 | CASSPDRGPEAFF | TGTGCCAGCAGCCCGGACAGGGGGCCTGAAGCTTTCTTT
TRBJ1-1 | . | . | TRBV14 | CASSPKAVVTEAFF | TGTGCCAGCAGTCCGAAAGCAGTAGTCACTGAAGCTTTCTTT
TRBJ1-4 | . | . | TRBV19 | CASSTGGEKLFF | TGTGCCAGTAGTACTGGGGGAGAAAAACTGTTTTTT
TRBJ2-4 | . | TRBD1 | TRBV10-2 | CASMDRAKNIQYF | TGCGCCAGCATGGACAGGGCCAAAAACATTCAGTACTTC
TRBJ2-2 | . | . | TRBV9 | CASSVEDGVVGELFF | TGTGCCAGCAGCGTAGAGGACGGGGTGGTCGGGGAGCTGTTTTTT
TRBJ1-2 | once | TRBD1 | TRBV13 | CASSLGQGVYGYTF | TGTGCCAGCAGCTTAGGCCAGGGGGTCTATGGCTACACCTTC
TRBJ2-7 | . | . | TRBV13 | CASSGRGAGLYEQYF | TGTGCCAGCAGCGGACGGGGGGCCGGACTCTACGAGCAGTACTTC
TRBJ2-7 | . | . | TRBV4-1 | CASSQDGYEQYF | TGCGCCAGCAGCCAAGATGGATACGAGCAGTACTTC
TRBJ1-1 | . | . | TRBV11-2 | CASSSENTEAFF | TGTGCCAGCAGCTCAGAGAACACTGAAGCTTTCTTT
TRBJ1-2 | . | . | TRBV4-1 | CASSQVPGVEGYTF | TGCGCCAGCAGCCAAGTGCCAGGGGTGGAAGGCTACACCTTC
TRBJ2-5 | . | . | TRBV9 | CASSVEETQYF | TGTGCCAGCAGCGTAGAGGAGACCCAGTACTTC